The 11 T cell receptor beta chains reported below all come from one sample, sequenced in a study of cytomegalovirus exposure and HLA in healthy donors. Sequencing was performed with immunoSEQ multiplex PCR; in TCRdb, only in-frame clones are kept and a portion is missing. The table lists 110,000 or so clones, roughly 86% of them singletons. Sequencing used PBMCs. The receptors derive from a man aged 18 to 30 in good health and CMV-seronegative.

The gene calls are TRBV2 and TRBJ1-1; D is ambiguous. V lost 9 bases and J 5 bases, leaving 10 bases between the germline ends. This CDR3 is built from 11 residues. The germline CDR1 and CDR2 sequences are SNHLY and FYNNEI. The CDR3 reads CASRGRTEAFF. As DNA, the CDR3 is TGTGCCAGTCGCGGGAGGACTGAAGCTTTCTTT. Full variable domain (rest looked up from reference TRBV2 and TRBJ1-1): EPEVTQTPSHQVTQMGQEVILRCVPISNHLYFYWYRQILGQKVEFLVSFYNNEISEKSEIFDDQFSVERPDGSNFTLKIRSTKLEDSAMYFCASRGRTEAFFGQGTRLTVV.

The V call is TRBV5-6, the J call TRBJ1-4; D call uncertain. Germline V gene data show CDR1 as SGHDT and CDR2 as YYEEEE. The CDR3 runs to 14 residues. Trimming shortened V by 4 bases and J by 0 bases, and 7 bases separated the two germline ends. The CDR3 is CASSGPATNEKLFF. CDR3 sequence (DNA): TGTGCCAGCAGCGGGCCAGCAACTAATGAAAAACTGTTTTTT. The whole variable domain, filled in from reference TRBV5-6 and TRBJ1-4, reads DAGVTQSPTHLIKTRGQQVTLRCSPKSGHDTVSWYQQALGQGPQFIFQYYEEEERQRGNFPDRFSGHQFPNYSSELNVNALLLGDSALYLCASSGPATNEKLFFGSGTQLSVL.

The rearrangement uses TRBV6-6 and TRBJ2-3; 8 bases line up with TRBD2. The germline gives CDR1 MNHNY, CDR2 SVGAGI (reference sequence). Trimming cost V 6 bases and J 4 bases; bases outside gene matches: 3. This CDR3 has 13 residues. The CDR3 here is CASRETSADTQYF. CDR3 coding DNA: TGTGCCAGCAGAGAGACTAGCGCAGATACGCAGTATTTT.

V is TRBV19 and J is TRBJ1-4; D gene unclear. Germline assignment: CDR1 LNHDA and CDR2 SQIVND (reference sequence). The CDR3 is 12 amino acids. The V gene lost 3 bases and the J gene lost 8 bases, with 7 bases spanning the gap. The CDR3 here is CASSMAREKLFF. CDR3 bases: TGTGCCAGTAGTATGGCTAGGGAAAAACTGTTTTTT. The complete variable domain, with remaining parts taken from reference TRBV19 and TRBJ1-4, reads DGGITQSPKYLFRKEGQNVTLSCEQNLNHDAMYWYRQDPGQGLRLIYYSQIVNDFQKGDIAEGYSVSREKKESFPLTVTSAQKNPTAFYLCASSMAREKLFFGSGTQLSVL.

The V and J genes are TRBV5-4 and TRBJ2-5, with 16 positions matching TRBD2. The CDR3 extends over 16 amino acids. From germline, CDR1 is SGHNT and CDR2 YYREEE (reference sequence). The V gene end was trimmed by 4 bases and the J gene end by 4 bases; junction bases not matched to a gene: 4. The CDR3 coding sequence is TGTGCCAGCAGCCACGGGACTAGCGGGAGGGCAGAGACCCAGTACTTC. This sequence encodes CASSHGTSGRAETQYF.

Points on this clone: A junction end diverges from the germline sequence, so it may reflect a read error. This chain uses TRBV6-5 with TRBJ1-4; 7 positions agree with TRBD1. CDR1 and CDR2 (germline): MNHEY, SVGAGI. CDR3 length equals 15 residues. The CDR3: CASSYSGTENEKLFF. CDR3 in DNA: TGTGCCAGCAGCTACTCCGGGACAGAAAATGAAAAACTGTTTTTT.

The V and J genes are TRBV11-2 and TRBJ2-1; 11 bases match TRBD1. This CDR3 contains 16 residues. CDR1 and CDR2 (germline): SGHAT, FQNNGV. Unmatched junction bases numbered 9, after V lost 4 bases and J lost 7 bases. CDR3 residues: CASSSSDRDRGNEQFF. The CDR3 coding sequence is TGTGCCAGCAGCTCCTCGGACCGGGACAGGGGGAATGAGCAGTTCTTC.

The chain combines TRBV19 with TRBJ1-1; 7 bases fit TRBD1. Germline V gene lookup returns CDR1 LNHDA and CDR2 SQIVND (reference sequence). The CDR3 has 14 amino acids. V gave up 5 bases and J gave up 5 bases; unmatched junction bases: 8. The CDR3 DNA follows: TGTGCCAGTAGTGGATGGACAGGCTTAACTGAAGCTTTCTTT. It codes for CASSGWTGLTEAFF.

V and J are TRBV30 and TRBJ1-3; D may be TRBD1 (6 bases). V lost 2 bases and J lost 0, with 11 bases in between. The length of the CDR3 is 15 residues. Per the germline V gene, CDR1 is GTSNPN and CDR2 is SVGIG (reference sequence). The CDR3 DNA reads TGTGCCTGGAGTACTCGCAGGGGCTCTGGAAACACCATATATTTT. This codes for CAWSTRRGSGNTIYF.

The chain carries TRBV11-2 and TRBJ1-2; TRBD1 aligns across 7 bases. The germline V gene encodes CDR1 SGHAT and CDR2 FQNNGV. This CDR3 has 14 amino acids. The V segment lost 0 bases and the J segment 7 bases; nucleotides outside the gene matches: 5. The CDR3, as DNA: TGTGCCAGCAGCTTAGAGCGGCAGGGGGGTGGCTACACCTTC. Its translation: CASSLERQGGGYTF.

This clone has only a few counts. The chain has TRBV30 and TRBJ1-5, with D possibly matching TRBD1 (5 bases). CDR1 is GTSNPN, CDR2 SVGIG, per germline (reference sequence). This CDR3 comprises 14 residues. Trimming removed 3 bases at V and 7 bases at J, with 16 bases between. In nucleotides, the CDR3 is TGTGCCTGGAGCCGCATGCAGGGTGGGCAGCCCCAGCATTTT. Translating gives CAWSRMQGGQPQHF.